The sequence of this T cell receptor (beta chain) was determined in a study of blood T cell repertoires in COVID-19. Study-level information: Sources were T cells, B-cell-depleted T cells, or PBMCs; the material itself was cDNA or gDNA.

Residents of about two dozen US areas, aged roughly 18 to 89 years, made up the participants. Recovery meant two consecutive negative NP/OP PCR tests, professional clearance, or resolved symptoms. Original methodology: Amplified reference gene primers provided the basis for estimating nucleated cell counts. Clones were sequenced by immunoSEQ multiplex PCR, and TCRdb holds only the in-frame ones, with some missing. The V and J calls and clone size come from that table; D and trimming were worked out from the DNA. The sample holds about 240,000 clones, 75% to 90% seen once. This clone was recorded only once. The source of this sequence is a woman aged 25 to 39 who had recovered from COVID-19. The sequenced sample consisted of PBMCs or T cells enriched from blood (not recorded which).

CDR3 sequence: CASSPGTEHGYTF. The CDR3 region has the DNA TGTGCCAGCTCACCTGGGACAGAACATGGCTACACCTTC. The V gene is TRBV18, the J gene TRBJ1-2; TRBD1 matches 7 bases. CDR1 and CDR2 from the germline V gene are KGHSH and LQKENI. The CDR3 loop spans 13 amino acids. Trimming took 3 bases from V and 6 from J; bases not matched to a gene: 4.